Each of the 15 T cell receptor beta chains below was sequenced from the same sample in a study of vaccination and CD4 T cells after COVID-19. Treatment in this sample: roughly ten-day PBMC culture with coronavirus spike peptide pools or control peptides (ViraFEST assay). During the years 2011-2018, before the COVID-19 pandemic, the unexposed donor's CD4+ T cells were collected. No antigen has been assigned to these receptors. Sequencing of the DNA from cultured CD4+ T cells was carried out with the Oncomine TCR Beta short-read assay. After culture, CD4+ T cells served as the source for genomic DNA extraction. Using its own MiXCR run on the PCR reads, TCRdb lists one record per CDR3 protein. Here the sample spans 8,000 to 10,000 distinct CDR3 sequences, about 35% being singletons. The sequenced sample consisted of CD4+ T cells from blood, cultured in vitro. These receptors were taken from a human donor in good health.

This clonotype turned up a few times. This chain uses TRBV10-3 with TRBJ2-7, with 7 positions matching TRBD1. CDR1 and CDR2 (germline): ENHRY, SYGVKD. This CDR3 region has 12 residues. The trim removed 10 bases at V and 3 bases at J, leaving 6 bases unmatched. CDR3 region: CATQGQYYEQYF. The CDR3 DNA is TGTGCCACCCAGGGACAGTACTACGAGCAGTACTTC.

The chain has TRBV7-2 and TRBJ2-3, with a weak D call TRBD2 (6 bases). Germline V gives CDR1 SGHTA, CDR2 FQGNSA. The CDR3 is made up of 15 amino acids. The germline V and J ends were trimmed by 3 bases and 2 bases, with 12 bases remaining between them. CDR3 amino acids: CASSLDGGNTDTQYF. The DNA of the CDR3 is TGTGCCAGCAGCTTGGACGGGGGAAACACAGATACGCAGTATTTT.

As DNA, the CDR3 is TGTGCCAGCAGTATGGGACCTTTCTCCTACGAGCAGTACTTC. This codes for CASSMGPFSYEQYF. The chain employs TRBV6-1 and TRBJ2-7; D could derive from TRBD1 or TRBD2 (5 bases each). Trimming cost V 5 bases and J 0 bases, with 11 bases left between them. Germline CDR1 MNHNS, CDR2 SASEGT. This CDR3 comprises 14 residues.

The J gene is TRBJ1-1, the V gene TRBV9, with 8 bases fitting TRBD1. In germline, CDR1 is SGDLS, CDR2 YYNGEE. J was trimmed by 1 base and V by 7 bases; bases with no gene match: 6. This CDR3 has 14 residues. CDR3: CASSSGTGNTEAFF. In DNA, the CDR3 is TGTGCCAGCTCCTCGGGGACAGGGAACACTGAAGCTTTCTTT.

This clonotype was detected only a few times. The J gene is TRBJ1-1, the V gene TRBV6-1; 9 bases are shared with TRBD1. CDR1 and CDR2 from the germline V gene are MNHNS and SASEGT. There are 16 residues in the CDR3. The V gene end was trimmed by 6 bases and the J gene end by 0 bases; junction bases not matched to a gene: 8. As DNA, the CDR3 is TGTGCCAGCAGACACCCGGGACAGGGCCTGAACACTGAAGCTTTCTTT. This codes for CASRHPGQGLNTEAFF.

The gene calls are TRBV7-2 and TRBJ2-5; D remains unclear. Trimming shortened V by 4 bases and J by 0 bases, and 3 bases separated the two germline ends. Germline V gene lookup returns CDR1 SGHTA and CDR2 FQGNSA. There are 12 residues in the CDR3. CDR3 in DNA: TGTGCCAGCAGCTCGTACCAAGAGACCCAGTACTTC. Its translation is CASSSYQETQYF.

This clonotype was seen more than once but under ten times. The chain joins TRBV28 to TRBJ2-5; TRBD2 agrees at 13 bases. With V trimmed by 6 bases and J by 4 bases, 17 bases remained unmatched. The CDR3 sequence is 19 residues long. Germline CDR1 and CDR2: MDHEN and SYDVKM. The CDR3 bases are TGTGCCAGCAGATATAGGGGTACGGGACTAGCGGGACCTAGAGAGACCCAGTACTTC. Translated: CASRYRGTGLAGPRETQYF.

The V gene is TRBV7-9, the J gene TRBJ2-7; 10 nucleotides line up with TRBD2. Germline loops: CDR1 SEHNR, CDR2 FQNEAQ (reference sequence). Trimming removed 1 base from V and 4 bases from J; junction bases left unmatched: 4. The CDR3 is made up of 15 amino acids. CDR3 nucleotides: TGTGCCAGCAGCTTAGGCACTAGCGGGGAGTACGAGCAGTACTTC. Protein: CASSLGTSGEYEQYF.

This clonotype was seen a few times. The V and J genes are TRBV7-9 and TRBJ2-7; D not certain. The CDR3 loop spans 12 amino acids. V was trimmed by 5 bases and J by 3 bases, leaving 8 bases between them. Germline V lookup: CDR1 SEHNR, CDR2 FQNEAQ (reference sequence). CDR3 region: CASSLGVYEQYF. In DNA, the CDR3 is TGTGCCAGCAGCCTCGGAGTCTACGAGCAGTACTTC.

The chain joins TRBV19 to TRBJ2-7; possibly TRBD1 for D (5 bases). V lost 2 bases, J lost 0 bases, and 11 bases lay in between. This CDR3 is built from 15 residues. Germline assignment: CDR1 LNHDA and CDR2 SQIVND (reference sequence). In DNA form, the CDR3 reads TGTGCCAGTAGTATAAGTGGTGACAGCTCCTACGAGCAGTACTTC. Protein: CASSISGDSSYEQYF.

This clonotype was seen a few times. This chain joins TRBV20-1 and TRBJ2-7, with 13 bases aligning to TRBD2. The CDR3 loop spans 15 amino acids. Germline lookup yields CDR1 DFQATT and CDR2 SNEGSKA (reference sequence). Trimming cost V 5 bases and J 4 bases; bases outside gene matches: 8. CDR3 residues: CSAYGLAGVGYEQYF. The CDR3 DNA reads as TGCAGTGCTTACGGACTAGCGGGAGTCGGGTACGAGCAGTACTTC.

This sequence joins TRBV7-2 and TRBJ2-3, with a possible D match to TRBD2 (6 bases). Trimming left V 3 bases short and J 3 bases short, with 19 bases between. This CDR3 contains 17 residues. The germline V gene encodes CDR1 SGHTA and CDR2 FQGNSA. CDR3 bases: TGTGCCAGCAGCTTGGTGCGGGACGCTGGGGGGACAGATACGCAGTATTTT. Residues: CASSLVRDAGGTDTQYF.

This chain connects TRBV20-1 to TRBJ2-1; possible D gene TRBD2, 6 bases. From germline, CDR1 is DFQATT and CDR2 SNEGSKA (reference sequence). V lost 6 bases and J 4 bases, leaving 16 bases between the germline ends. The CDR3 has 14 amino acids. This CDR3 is CSARNREQYNEQFF. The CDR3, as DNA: TGCAGTGCAAGGAACCGGGAGCAATACAATGAGCAGTTCTTC.

CDR3 residues: CASSQGMDGYTEAFF. The CDR3, as DNA: TGCGCCAGCAGTCAGGGCATGGACGGATACACTGAAGCTTTCTTT. The genes are TRBV4-1 and TRBJ1-1; tentatively, D is TRBD1 (5 bases). The CDR3 totals 15 residues. Germline CDR1 is MGHRA and CDR2 is YSYEKL. Trimming removed 6 bases from V and 3 bases from J, with 17 bases in between.

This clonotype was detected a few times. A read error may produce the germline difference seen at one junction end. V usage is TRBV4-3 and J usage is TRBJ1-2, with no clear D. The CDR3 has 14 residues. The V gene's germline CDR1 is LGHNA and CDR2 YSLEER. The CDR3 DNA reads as TGCGCCAGCAGTCAAGGCCTGGGCGGTTATGGCTACACCTTC. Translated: CASSQGLGGYGYTF.